This is a list of T cell receptor beta chains from one sample in a study of T cell responses to AZD1222 COVID-19 vaccine. Using immunoSEQ multiplex PCR, the repertoire was profiled, and TCRdb retains in-frame clones only, with some absent. Of 95,000 to 150,000 clones listed, approximately 90% were seen once; the top ten hold approximately 5.4%. Specimen: peripheral blood, collected on day 0 of AZD1222 vaccination. Receptors originate from an adult in good health. The conserved cysteine and the conserved F or W are not part of the CDR3 here. The order of the fields is J gene, V gene, CDR3 protein.

>TRBJ1-6|TRBV4-3
ASSQDKLGGSPLH
>TRBJ2-7|TRBV7-2
ASSLSYEQY
>TRBJ2-5|TRBV7-9
ASADRGGGETQY
>TRBJ2-2|TRBV6-2/TRBV6-3
ASSSPHRDTGELF
>TRBJ2-4|TRBV6-5
ASSQLAKNIQY
>TRBJ2-2|TRBV3-1/TRBV3-2
ASSPREGSGELF
>TRBJ1-1|TRBV7-9
ASSLGIREGF
>TRBJ2-2|TRBV18
ASSNRGSTGELF
>TRBJ2-7|TRBV3-1/TRBV3-2
ASSHSGQGAFGEQY
>TRBJ2-1|TRBV7-8
ASSSSVGSYNEQF
>TRBJ1-5|TRBV27
ASSLSGFNQPQH
>TRBJ2-2|TRBV25-1
ASRVGQGDTGELF
>TRBJ2-5|TRBV15
ATSSSTLGLETQY
>TRBJ1-1|TRBV11-3
ASSSDREAEAF
>TRBJ2-4|TRBV15
ATSPKGGVSAKNIQY
>TRBJ1-3|TRBV3-1/TRBV3-2
ASSQLSGGSSGNTIY
>TRBJ1-4|TRBV5-6
ASSLQWGANEKLF
>TRBJ1-6|TRBV7-2
ASSSGQTNSPLH
>TRBJ1-2|TRBV7-3
ASSLRRVGPGYGYT
>TRBJ2-1|TRBV2
ASLGTSVRNEQF
>TRBJ2-7|TRBV4-3
ASSRQTGLRYEQY
>TRBJ1-3|TRBV11-2
ASSSTRDINSGNTIY
>TRBJ1-5|TRBV28
ASSSGSRGNQPQH
>TRBJ1-1|TRBV6-5
ASSSNTRTEAF
>TRBJ1-5|TRBV4-2
ASSRSSGDGRQPQH
>TRBJ1-5|TRBV28
ASSPNTLTGMNQPQH
>TRBJ1-2|TRBV18
ASSSDGSYGYT
>TRBJ2-7|TRBV4-3
ASSLGDSRLEQY